One and the same sample provided the 29 T cell receptor beta chains below, sequenced in a study of cytomegalovirus exposure and HLA in healthy donors. Researchers ran the PCR with 60 Vbeta and 13 Jbeta primers. Method: immunoSEQ multiplex PCR; TCRdb's copy keeps in-frame clones and lacks some. The sample yields under 130,000 clones, about 80% seen once. Specimen: PBMCs. The receptor source for this set is a man aged 45-60 years in good health and CMV-seropositive.

The count of this clone is one. The genes are TRBV11-2 and TRBJ1-1; D remains unclear. Trimming cost V 4 bases and J 0 bases, with 9 bases left between them. The CDR3 extends over 14 amino acids. The germline CDR1 and CDR2 sequences are SGHAT and FQNNGV. CDR3 nucleotides: TGTGCCAGCAGCTCAGGCTTTATGAACACTGAAGCTTTCTTT. It encodes CASSSGFMNTEAFF.

V is TRBV6-1 and J is TRBJ1-2; 7 bases fit TRBD1. CDR1 MNHNS and CDR2 SASEGT come from the germline V gene. The CDR3 is 14 residues long. The V segment lost 6 bases and the J segment 7 bases; nucleotides outside the gene matches: 11. The CDR3 DNA is TGTGCCAGCAGCTTGACGACAGGGAAGCGTGGCTACACCTTC. This gives the protein CASSLTTGKRGYTF.

This clone was detected only a few times. The V gene is TRBV19, the J gene TRBJ2-7; TRBD1 agrees at 9 bases. Germline V CDR1 and CDR2: LNHDA, SQIVND (reference sequence). CDR3 length equals 14 residues. The V segment lost 4 bases and the J segment 3 bases; nucleotides outside the gene matches: 4. CDR3 sequence: CASSTTGGSYEQYF. The CDR3, as DNA: TGTGCCAGTAGTACGACAGGGGGTAGCTACGAGCAGTACTTC.

The rearrangement joins TRBV6-5 to TRBJ2-7; possibly TRBD2 for D (5 bases). Germline V gene lookup returns CDR1 MNHEY and CDR2 SVGAGI. V was cut by 10 bases and J by 5 bases, with 9 bases left in between. This CDR3 has 10 residues. Written as DNA, the CDR3 is TGTGCCATTTCCGGGAACGAGCAGTACTTC. Translation: CAISGNEQYF.

The sample holds one count of this clone. Here the CDR3 DNA reads TGTGCCAGCAGTTCCCTAGGACAGGGGGTAACTAATGAAAAACTGTTTTTT. Residues: CASSSLGQGVTNEKLFF. The chain uses TRBV27 and TRBJ1-4; 10 bases align to TRBD1. CDR3 length equals 17 residues. Per germline, CDR1 MNHEY and CDR2 SMNVEV (reference sequence). J was trimmed by 1 base and V by 4 bases; bases with no gene match: 6. The variable domain in full, with the rest retrieved from reference TRBV27 and TRBJ1-4, is EAQVTQNPRYLITVTGKKLTVTCSQNMNHEYMSWYRQDPGLGLRQIYYSMNVEVTDKGDVPEGYKVSRKEKRNFPLILESPSPNQTSLYFCASSSLGQGVTNEKLFFGSGTQLSVL.

A few counts support this clone. The genes are TRBV10-3 and TRBJ1-2; D is uncertain. The CDR3 is 14 amino acids. With 3 bases removed from V and 2 bases from J, the gap between germline ends came to 10 bases. Germline assignment: CDR1 ENHRY and CDR2 SYGVKD. The CDR3 bases are TGTGCCATCAGTGATCCGCGGTCGAACTATGGCTACACCTTC. This gives the protein CAISDPRSNYGYTF.

J is TRBJ2-5 and V is TRBV4-1; 8 bases line up with TRBD2. The tail of the sequence fits TRBJ2-7 better, so the J call may be wrong. The germline V gene has CDR1 MGHRA and CDR2 YSYEKL. The CDR3 sequence is 12 residues long. CDR3: CASRGTSNEQYF. The CDR3 DNA is TGCGCCAGCCGTGGGACTAGTAACGAGCAGTACTTC.

This chain links TRBV4-2 with TRBJ2-5, with D possibly being TRBD2 (5 bases). This CDR3 is 16 amino acids long. The germline gives CDR1 LGHNA, CDR2 YNFKEQ. V was pared by 5 bases and J by 5 bases, with 21 bases between. CDR3 nucleotides: TGTGCCAGCAGCGTCGAGGGATCCCGGTCCGTGGAGACCCAGTACTTC. It translates to CASSVEGSRSVETQYF.

The chain joins TRBV19 to TRBJ2-3; 12 nucleotides match TRBD1. CDR1 is LNHDA, CDR2 SQIVND, per germline (reference sequence). The V and J ends lost 1 base and 8 bases, in that order; junction bases with no gene match: 13. The CDR3 spans 18 residues. This chain's CDR3 is CASSIGHGTGGVLGTQYF. Here the CDR3 DNA reads TGTGCCAGTAGTATAGGACATGGGACAGGGGGCGTCCTAGGTACGCAGTATTTT.

The chain links TRBV19 to TRBJ2-7, with 8 bases identical to TRBD1. CDR1 is LNHDA and CDR2 is SQIVND in the germline V gene (reference sequence). The CDR3 spans 14 residues. V gave up 6 bases and J gave up 4 bases; unmatched junction bases: 8. CDR3 nucleotide sequence: TGTGCCAGTAGGGCAGGGGGCGCCCCGTACGAGCAGTACTTC. This encodes CASRAGGAPYEQYF.

CDR3 bases: TGTGCCAGCAGTCGTTTGGGAGGAAATCAGCCCCAGCATTTT. Encoded protein: CASSRLGGNQPQHF. The chain has TRBV6-6 and TRBJ1-5, with D unclear. V gave up 5 bases and J gave up 4 bases, with 12 bases separating them. The CDR3 runs 14 residues. Germline lookup yields CDR1 MNHNY and CDR2 SVGAGI (reference sequence).

The genes are TRBV2 and TRBJ2-5, with TRBD2 matching 14 bases. CDR1 is SNHLY, CDR2 FYNNEI, per germline. This CDR3 is 17 amino acids long. The ends lost 7 bases at V and 2 bases at J; junction bases unmatched: 9. The CDR3 loop reads CASTWGLAGVGQETQYF. The CDR3 bases are TGTGCCAGCACCTGGGGACTAGCGGGAGTAGGGCAAGAGACCCAGTACTTC.

The chain couples TRBV6-5 to TRBJ2-3; TRBD2 matches 9 bases. This CDR3 is 15 amino acids long. V shed 5 bases and J 1 base; nucleotides not matched to a gene: 4. Germline V lookup: CDR1 MNHEY, CDR2 SVGAGI. The CDR3 here is CASSIAGAGTDTQYF. The DNA of the CDR3 is TGTGCCAGCAGTATAGCGGGAGCGGGCACAGATACGCAGTATTTT.

CDR3 sequence (DNA): TGTGCCAGCTCACCCTCGGTAGTCACAGACAATGGCTACACCTTC. It translates to CASSPSVVTDNGYTF. This chain uses TRBV18 with TRBJ1-2; D unclear. V lost 3 bases to trimming and J lost 6 bases, with 17 bases between them. CDR3 size: 15 residues. Germline V gene data show CDR1 as KGHSH and CDR2 as LQKENI.

The chain is built from TRBV6-5 and TRBJ2-5; 12 nucleotides align to TRBD2. The J call is in doubt because the DNA end fits TRBJ2-7 better. This CDR3 has 14 residues. Germline V CDR1 and CDR2: MNHEY, SVGAGI. The CDR3 loop is CASIPTSGSGEQYF. CDR3 nucleotides: TGTGCCAGCATCCCGACTAGCGGGAGTGGCGAGCAGTACTTC.

J is TRBJ2-7 and V is TRBV4-1, with 8 positions matching TRBD2. Germline trimming cut 1 base from V and 1 base from J; bases unmatched to any gene: 6. This CDR3 is 16 amino acids long. Germline assignment: CDR1 MGHRA and CDR2 YSYEKL. The CDR3 protein is CASSQGWASGSYEQYF. CDR3 DNA sequence: TGCGCCAGCAGCCAAGGATGGGCTAGCGGGTCCTACGAGCAGTACTTC.

This clone was seen more than once but under ten times. Within the sample, other DNA sequences also encode this same CDR3. The V gene is TRBV9, the J gene TRBJ2-7; 10 bases align to TRBD2. The CDR3 length is 15 residues. Germline lookup yields CDR1 SGDLS and CDR2 YYNGEE. V shed 0 bases, J shed 7 bases, and the junction held 7 bases outside the gene matches. CDR3 loop: CASSVGTSGRGEQYF. The CDR3 nucleotides are TGTGCCAGCAGCGTAGGGACTAGCGGACGTGGAGAGCAGTACTTC.

This clone was found a few times. The CDR3 sequence: CASSSGLAGDYEQYF. CDR3 bases: TGTGCCAGCAGCTCTGGACTAGCGGGAGACTACGAGCAGTACTTC. This chain joins TRBV7-2 and TRBJ2-7, with TRBD2 identical over 13 bases. CDR1 SGHTA and CDR2 FQGNSA come from the germline V gene. The CDR3 has 15 residues. V shed 4 bases, J shed 3 bases, and the junction held 3 bases outside the gene matches.

The V call is TRBV7-4, the J call TRBJ2-5; D possibly corresponds to TRBD2 (6 bases). The J call is uncertain, as TRBJ2-7 better fits the DNA end. The CDR3 totals 16 residues. In germline, CDR1 is SGHVT, CDR2 SQSDAQ. The CDR3 DNA sequence: TGTGCCAGCAGTTGCATCACCGGGACTGCCTTATACGAGCAGTACTTC. This codes for CASSCITGTALYEQYF.

This clone was seen more than once but under ten times. V and J are TRBV28 and TRBJ1-3; tentatively, D is TRBD1 (6 bases). Germline values: CDR1 MDHEN, CDR2 SYDVKM. V was cut by 3 bases and J by 7 bases, with 7 bases left in between. The length of the CDR3 is 12 residues. CDR3 in amino acids: CASSLRGNTIYF. In nucleotides, the CDR3 is TGTGCCAGCAGTTTGAGGGGGAACACCATATATTTT.

This chain joins TRBV20-1 and TRBJ1-1; unclear D gene. The length of the CDR3 is 11 residues. The germline V gene encodes CDR1 DFQATT and CDR2 SNEGSKA (reference sequence). The V gene lost 6 bases and the J gene lost 8 bases, with 13 bases spanning the gap. This chain's CDR3 is CSARSPAEAFF. In nucleotides, the CDR3 is TGCAGTGCGCGATCACCCGCCGAAGCTTTCTTT.

The V gene is TRBV25-1, the J gene TRBJ2-1; 7 positions agree with TRBD1. The V gene's germline CDR1 is MGHDK and CDR2 SYGVNS. The CDR3 runs to 15 residues. The V segment lost 2 bases and the J segment 8 bases; nucleotides outside the gene matches: 9. The CDR3 loop is CASSERLAGGDEQFF. DNA of the CDR3: TGTGCCAGCAGTGAAAGGCTGGCAGGGGGAGATGAGCAGTTCTTC.

The chain links TRBV19 to TRBJ2-7; D is ambiguous. Germline V gives CDR1 LNHDA, CDR2 SQIVND (reference sequence). The CDR3 length is 15 residues. The germline V and J ends were trimmed by 3 bases and 6 bases, with 18 bases remaining between them. The CDR3 bases are TGTGCCAGTAGTATTGAGTTCGCAAGTCCCGGCGAGCAGTACTTC. This translates into CASSIEFASPGEQYF.

This chain connects TRBV30 to TRBJ2-7; 11 nucleotides match TRBD2. The trim removed 7 bases at V and 3 bases at J, leaving 8 bases unmatched. CDR3 size: 14 residues. Germline V gene lookup returns CDR1 GTSNPN and CDR2 SVGIG (reference sequence). The CDR3 bases are TGTGCCTCCCTACTAGCGGGGGCGAACTACGAGCAGTACTTC. Translated, it gives CASLLAGANYEQYF.

V usage is TRBV5-5 and J usage is TRBJ1-2; 9 bases fit TRBD1. CDR1 is SGHKS, CDR2 YYEKEE, per germline (reference sequence). CDR3 size: 15 residues. Losses at the gene ends were 3 bases for V and 0 bases for J; bases not matched to a gene: 3. The CDR3 DNA sequence: TGTGCCAGCAGCTGGGGACAGGGCGCTAACTATGGCTACACCTTC. Translated: CASSWGQGANYGYTF.

The CDR3 DNA reads TGTGCCAGCAGCCCAGGGGGAACAGGGGAATTCTACGAGCAGTACTTC. Protein: CASSPGGTGEFYEQYF. V and J are TRBV9 and TRBJ2-7; 7 bases fit TRBD1. Trimming took 4 bases from V and 3 from J; bases not matched to a gene: 13. Germline CDR1 SGDLS, CDR2 YYNGEE. CDR3 length: 16 amino acids.

The chain joins TRBV7-8 to TRBJ2-3; maybe TRBD2 (6 bases). This CDR3 region has 15 residues. Trimming removed 5 bases from V and 0 bases from J, with 12 bases in between. CDR1 and CDR2 (germline): SGHVS, FQNEAQ. The CDR3 nucleotides are TGTGCCAGCAGCCGAGCGGGTAGAAGCACAGATACGCAGTATTTT. Its translation: CASSRAGRSTDTQYF. The entire variable domain, with the rest obtained from reference TRBV7-8 and TRBJ2-3, is as follows: GAGVSQSPRYKVAKRGQDVALRCDPISGHVSLFWYQQALGQGPEFLTYFQNEAQLDKSGLPSDRFFAERPEGSVSTLKIQRTQQEDSAVYLCASSRAGRSTDTQYFGPGTRLTVL.

The V gene is TRBV27, the J gene TRBJ2-3; 11 bases align to TRBD2. Germline V gene data show CDR1 as MNHEY and CDR2 as SMNVEV (reference sequence). The J segment lost 6 bases and the V segment lost 6 bases, leaving 11 bases of the junction unmatched. This CDR3 comprises 16 residues. The CDR3 DNA reads TGTGCCAGCAGCCCACGGACTAGCGGGCTCCATGATACGCAGTATTTT. It specifies CASSPRTSGLHDTQYF.

In its sample, this clone was seen a few times. The chain has TRBV5-1 and TRBJ1-6, with 7 bases fitting TRBD1. Losses at the gene ends were 7 bases for V and 8 bases for J; bases not matched to a gene: 3. The CDR3 loop spans 12 amino acids. Germline lookup yields CDR1 SGHRS and CDR2 YFSETQ. In nucleotides, the CDR3 is TGCGCCAGCGGGACAGAGGATTCACCCCTCCACTTT. Translated, it gives CASGTEDSPLHF. Together with reference TRBV5-1 and TRBJ1-6, the CDR3 gives the full variable domain: KAGVTQTPRYLIKTRGQQVTLSCSPISGHRSVSWYQQTPGQGLQFLFEYFSETQRNKGNFPGRFSGRQFSNSRSEMNVSTLELGDSALYLCASGTEDSPLHFGNGTRLTVT.